This is a list of T cell receptor beta chains from one sample in a study of Ad26.COV2.S vaccination and SARS-CoV-2 variants. Measured with immunoSEQ multiplex PCR; TCRdb has only the in-frame clones, and not every one. The table lists under 300,000 clones, 87% of them singletons. Sequencing used peripheral blood, obtained in a trial of Ad26.COV2.S vaccine versus placebo. All receptors come from a person aged 18-65 years who received the Ad26.COV2.S COVID-19 vaccine or a placebo. Both conserved end residues are part of each CDR3. The D gene is left open where the match is weak. Clone size is given for some rows only: seen once, a few or many times, or a class if the clone is expanded.

j_call: TRBJ2-3; d_call: .; clone_size: .; v_call: TRBV6-5; cdr3_aa: CASSYVGGRTDTQYF; cdr3_nt: TGTGCCAGCAGTTACGTCGGGGGCCGCACAGATACGCAGTATTTT
j_call: TRBJ2-2; d_call: .; clone_size: .; v_call: TRBV27; cdr3_aa: CASSLSAPRGTNTGELFF; cdr3_nt: TGTGCCAGCAGTTTATCGGCCCCAAGGGGGACCAACACCGGGGAGCTGTTTTTT
j_call: TRBJ1-2; d_call: .; clone_size: few; v_call: TRBV7-3; cdr3_aa: CASSPIGGRAIANYGYTF; cdr3_nt: TGTGCCAGCAGCCCCATCGGGGGCAGGGCGATAGCTAACTATGGCTACACCTTC
j_call: TRBJ1-5; d_call: .; clone_size: few; v_call: TRBV24-1; cdr3_aa: CATSDSNQPQHF; cdr3_nt: TGTGCCACCAGTGATAGCAATCAGCCCCAGCATTTT
j_call: TRBJ1-1; d_call: .; clone_size: .; v_call: TRBV2; cdr3_aa: CASSSGENTEAFF; cdr3_nt: TGTGCCAGCAGTTCCGGGGAGAACACTGAAGCTTTCTTT
j_call: TRBJ2-1; d_call: TRBD1; clone_size: .; v_call: TRBV6-4; cdr3_aa: CASRRDRGKNEQFF; cdr3_nt: TGTGCCAGCAGGCGGGACAGGGGGAAGAATGAGCAGTTCTTC
j_call: TRBJ2-7; d_call: .; clone_size: .; v_call: TRBV6-5; cdr3_aa: CASSTLISGYEQYF; cdr3_nt: TGTGCCAGCAGTACGCTTATTTCGGGATACGAGCAGTACTTC
j_call: TRBJ1-1; d_call: .; clone_size: .; v_call: TRBV5-6; cdr3_aa: CASSALQKNTEAFF; cdr3_nt: TGTGCCAGCAGCGCGTTACAGAAGAACACTGAAGCTTTCTTT
j_call: TRBJ2-7; d_call: TRBD2; clone_size: .; v_call: TRBV10-3; cdr3_aa: CATLTSGGTTYEQYF; cdr3_nt: TGTGCCACCCTGACTAGCGGGGGCACCACCTACGAGCAGTACTTC
j_call: TRBJ1-2; d_call: .; clone_size: .; v_call: TRBV6-5; cdr3_aa: CASSPRRYGYTF; cdr3_nt: TGTGCCAGCAGCCCAAGACGGTATGGCTACACCTTC
j_call: TRBJ2-2; d_call: .; clone_size: once; v_call: TRBV7-6; cdr3_aa: CASSNAAGGDTGELFF; cdr3_nt: TGTGCCAGCAGCAATGCGGCAGGGGGGGACACCGGGGAGCTGTTTTTT
j_call: TRBJ1-4; d_call: TRBD1; clone_size: .; v_call: TRBV7-9; cdr3_aa: CASSLRGREKLFF; cdr3_nt: TGTGCCAGCAGCCTAAGGGGGCGCGAAAAACTGTTTTTT
j_call: TRBJ2-1; d_call: TRBD2; clone_size: .; v_call: TRBV25-1; cdr3_aa: CASSAPGGRALPEQFF; cdr3_nt: TGTGCCAGCAGTGCCCCGGGCGGGAGGGCGCTTCCTGAGCAGTTCTTC
j_call: TRBJ1-1; d_call: .; clone_size: few; v_call: TRBV12-3/TRBV12-4; cdr3_aa: CASSLAGGAEAFF; cdr3_nt: TGTGCCAGCAGTTTGGCGGGGGGCGCGGAGGCTTTCTTT
j_call: TRBJ1-1; d_call: .; clone_size: once; v_call: TRBV4-3; cdr3_aa: CASSQVAGTEAFF; cdr3_nt: TGCGCCAGCAGCCAAGTTGCAGGAACTGAAGCTTTCTTT
j_call: TRBJ2-2; d_call: .; clone_size: .; v_call: TRBV7-2; cdr3_aa: CASSSPPNTGELFF; cdr3_nt: TGTGCCAGCAGCTCGCCCCCGAACACCGGGGAGCTGTTTTTT
j_call: TRBJ2-2; d_call: .; clone_size: .; v_call: TRBV3-1/TRBV3-2; cdr3_aa: CASSPFGTDTGELFF; cdr3_nt: TGTGCCAGCAGCCCATTCGGGACGGACACCGGGGAGCTGTTTTTT
j_call: TRBJ1-1; d_call: .; clone_size: .; v_call: TRBV5-6; cdr3_aa: CASSLGALNTEAFF; cdr3_nt: TGTGCCAGCAGCTTGGGGGCATTGAACACTGAAGCTTTCTTT
j_call: TRBJ1-2; d_call: .; clone_size: .; v_call: TRBV29-1; cdr3_aa: CSVEPGGYGYTF; cdr3_nt: TGCAGCGTTGAACCAGGCGGCTATGGCTACACCTTC
j_call: TRBJ1-5; d_call: TRBD1; clone_size: .; v_call: TRBV4-3; cdr3_aa: CASSQGPGQGTQPQHF; cdr3_nt: TGCGCCAGCAGCCAAGGTCCGGGACAGGGGACTCAGCCCCAGCATTTT
j_call: TRBJ2-1; d_call: .; clone_size: .; v_call: TRBV9; cdr3_aa: CASSVSVTYTYNEQFF; cdr3_nt: TGTGCCAGCAGCGTATCGGTGACTTACACCTACAATGAGCAGTTCTTC
j_call: TRBJ1-5; d_call: .; clone_size: .; v_call: TRBV6-4; cdr3_aa: CASSMPAETSSNQPQHF; cdr3_nt: TGTGCCAGCAGTATGCCAGCCGAGACATCTAGCAATCAGCCCCAGCATTTT
j_call: TRBJ1-2; d_call: .; clone_size: .; v_call: TRBV29-1; cdr3_aa: CSVVRGSGYTF; cdr3_nt: TGCAGCGTAGTTCGCGGTTCTGGCTACACCTTC
j_call: TRBJ1-4; d_call: .; clone_size: .; v_call: TRBV19; cdr3_aa: CASSGQLNEKLFF; cdr3_nt: TGTGCCAGTAGTGGTCAACTTAATGAAAAACTGTTTTTT
j_call: TRBJ2-2; d_call: .; clone_size: few; v_call: TRBV4-3; cdr3_aa: CASSLDSTNTGELFF; cdr3_nt: TGCGCCAGCAGCCTTGACAGCACGAACACCGGGGAGCTGTTTTTT
j_call: TRBJ2-2; d_call: .; clone_size: .; v_call: TRBV25-1; cdr3_aa: CASSGGVPVAGELFF; cdr3_nt: TGTGCCAGCAGTGGGGGGGTGCCGGTCGCCGGGGAGCTGTTTTTT
j_call: TRBJ2-5; d_call: TRBD1; clone_size: once; v_call: TRBV6-5; cdr3_aa: CASSYQGQPYQETQYF; cdr3_nt: TGTGCCAGCAGTTACCAGGGACAGCCGTACCAAGAGACCCAGTACTTC
j_call: TRBJ1-5; d_call: .; clone_size: few; v_call: TRBV6-5; cdr3_aa: CASSRGGQPQHF; cdr3_nt: TGTGCCAGCAGCCGGGGCGGCCAGCCCCAGCATTTT
j_call: TRBJ1-4; d_call: .; clone_size: .; v_call: TRBV5-8; cdr3_aa: CASSYGLATNEKLFF; cdr3_nt: TGTGCCAGCAGCTATGGACTGGCAACTAATGAAAAACTGTTTTTT
j_call: TRBJ1-4; d_call: TRBD1; clone_size: .; v_call: TRBV6-6; cdr3_aa: CASRTGTGEEKLFF; cdr3_nt: TGTGCCAGCAGGACCGGGACAGGGGAAGAAAAACTGTTTTTT
j_call: TRBJ2-6; d_call: .; clone_size: .; v_call: TRBV7-9; cdr3_aa: CASSLEPSAGANVLTF; cdr3_nt: TGTGCCAGCAGCTTAGAACCGTCAGCTGGGGCCAACGTCCTGACTTTC
j_call: TRBJ1-2; d_call: TRBD1; clone_size: .; v_call: TRBV5-6; cdr3_aa: CASSFGTGQSYGYTF; cdr3_nt: TGTGCCAGCAGCTTTGGCACGGGACAGAGCTATGGCTACACCTTC
j_call: TRBJ2-7; d_call: .; clone_size: .; v_call: TRBV5-4; cdr3_aa: CASSLYSHEQYF; cdr3_nt: TGTGCCAGCAGCTTGTACTCCCACGAGCAGTACTTC
j_call: TRBJ1-5; d_call: TRBD1; clone_size: .; v_call: TRBV5-6; cdr3_aa: CASSGTAFNQPQHF; cdr3_nt: TGTGCCAGCAGCGGGACAGCCTTCAATCAGCCCCAGCATTTT
j_call: TRBJ2-5; d_call: TRBD2; clone_size: .; v_call: TRBV5-1; cdr3_aa: CASTLGLAEQETQYF; cdr3_nt: TGCGCCAGCACCCTGGGGCTAGCGGAACAAGAGACCCAGTACTTC
j_call: TRBJ2-3; d_call: .; clone_size: .; v_call: TRBV6-4; cdr3_aa: CASMLALDTQYF; cdr3_nt: TGTGCCAGCATGCTAGCGTTAGATACGCAGTATTTT
j_call: TRBJ1-2; d_call: .; clone_size: few; v_call: TRBV18; cdr3_aa: CASSPGQGNYGYTF; cdr3_nt: TGTGCCAGCTCACCAGGGCAGGGCAACTATGGCTACACCTTC
j_call: TRBJ1-1; d_call: .; clone_size: .; v_call: TRBV18; cdr3_aa: CASSPRTDPNTEAFF; cdr3_nt: TGTGCCAGCTCACCACGGACAGACCCGAACACTGAAGCTTTCTTT
j_call: TRBJ1-1; d_call: TRBD1; clone_size: .; v_call: TRBV30; cdr3_aa: CAWMGQAPYTEAFF; cdr3_nt: TGTGCCTGGATGGGACAGGCCCCCTACACTGAAGCTTTCTTT
j_call: TRBJ1-6; d_call: .; clone_size: .; v_call: TRBV4-1; cdr3_aa: CASSQDQGWVSPLHF; cdr3_nt: TGCGCCAGCAGCCAAGATCAGGGATGGGTTTCACCCCTCCACTTT
j_call: TRBJ1-4; d_call: .; clone_size: .; v_call: TRBV11-2; cdr3_aa: CASSTPRTANEKLFF; cdr3_nt: TGTGCCAGCAGCACCCCAAGGACAGCTAATGAAAAACTGTTTTTT
j_call: TRBJ2-5; d_call: .; clone_size: .; v_call: TRBV7-2; cdr3_aa: CASSLAAMETQYF; cdr3_nt: TGTGCCAGCAGCTTAGCGGCAATGGAGACCCAGTACTTC
j_call: TRBJ2-3; d_call: TRBD1; clone_size: once; v_call: TRBV6-5; cdr3_aa: CASSSGGAGTDTQYF; cdr3_nt: TGTGCCAGCAGTTCAGGGGGCGCCGGCACAGATACGCAGTATTTT
j_call: TRBJ1-4; d_call: TRBD1; clone_size: .; v_call: TRBV7-8; cdr3_aa: CASSNRQGQWEKLFF; cdr3_nt: TGTGCCAGCAGCAACCGACAGGGACAGTGGGAAAAACTGTTTTTT
j_call: TRBJ2-7; d_call: .; clone_size: .; v_call: TRBV19; cdr3_aa: CASSPQGRGEQYF; cdr3_nt: TGTGCCAGTAGCCCACAGGGTCGGGGGGAGCAGTACTTC
j_call: TRBJ2-3; d_call: TRBD2; clone_size: .; v_call: TRBV11-3; cdr3_aa: CASSAGLAASTDTQYF; cdr3_nt: TGTGCCAGCAGCGCCGGACTAGCGGCTAGCACAGATACGCAGTATTTT
j_call: TRBJ2-3; d_call: TRBD2; clone_size: .; v_call: TRBV9; cdr3_aa: CASSAREGREADTQYF; cdr3_nt: TGTGCCAGCAGCGCGCGGGAGGGGAGAGAAGCAGATACGCAGTATTTT
j_call: TRBJ1-5; d_call: .; clone_size: .; v_call: TRBV12-3/TRBV12-4; cdr3_aa: CASSFLSQPQHF; cdr3_nt: TGTGCCAGCAGTTTTCTTAGTCAGCCCCAGCATTTT
j_call: TRBJ1-2; d_call: TRBD1; clone_size: .; v_call: TRBV9; cdr3_aa: CASSVDRGRAYGYTF; cdr3_nt: TGTGCCAGCAGCGTAGACAGGGGGCGCGCCTATGGCTACACCTTC